These 23 T cell receptor beta chains were all obtained from the same sample, sequenced in a study of radiotherapy plus CTLA-4 blockade in lung cancer (dated by TCRdb to the late 2010s). Libraries were built with the immunoSEQ multiplex PCR assay. In its TCRdb copy, this immuneACCESS table keeps in-frame sequences only and misses some clones. Where compared with another copy, unresolved V genes explain less than half of these, and the others have no known cause. A total of 95,000 to 150,000 clones appear in this sample, just under 90% of them only once. The top ten clones comprise roughly 7% of the sample. The sequencing here drew on peripheral blood, taken from a patient treated with radiotherapy plus ipilimumab. The receptors here all came from a human donor with non-small cell lung cancer that progressed on radiotherapy plus ipilimumab.

The V call is TRBV6-5, the J call TRBJ1-1; D is undetermined. The CDR3 runs to 12 residues. The V and J ends lost 5 bases and 3 bases respectively, with 7 bases between them. The germline CDR1 and CDR2 sequences are MNHEY and SVGAGI. The CDR3 reads CASSGWDTEAFF. The CDR3 DNA is TGTGCCAGCAGTGGGTGGGACACTGAAGCTTTCTTT.

The rearrangement uses TRBV6-5 and TRBJ1-5; 7 nucleotides line up with TRBD1. The J segment lost 7 bases and the V segment lost 5 bases, leaving 8 bases of the junction unmatched. The CDR3 covers 14 residues. Germline values: CDR1 MNHEY, CDR2 SVGAGI. For the CDR3, the DNA is TGTGCCAGCAGTGGCCGACAGGGATGGCAGCCCCAGCATTTT. Its translation: CASSGRQGWQPQHF.

This chain connects TRBV6-1 to TRBJ1-3, with D unclear. The CDR3 is 15 residues long. Germline-derived CDR1 and CDR2 are MNHNS and SASEGT. V was pared by 2 bases and J by 4 bases, with 12 bases between. CDR3 sequence reads: CASSERHSLGNTIYF. For the CDR3, the DNA is TGTGCCAGCAGTGAACGACACTCACTGGGAAACACCATATATTTT.

A word on this clone: Other DNA sequences in the same sample also yield this CDR3. The chain is built from TRBV11-2 and TRBJ1-3; no clear D gene. The V gene's germline CDR1 is SGHAT and CDR2 FQNNGV. The CDR3 consists of 12 residues. The V and J ends lost 2 bases and 4 bases respectively, with 3 bases between them. The CDR3, as DNA: TGTGCCAGCAGCTTATCCGGAAACACCATATATTTT. Protein product: CASSLSGNTIYF.

V and J are TRBV11-3 and TRBJ2-1; 9 positions agree with TRBD2. Losses at the gene ends were 4 bases for V and 5 bases for J; bases not matched to a gene: 6. This CDR3 has 15 residues. From germline, CDR1 is SGHNT and CDR2 YENEEA. The CDR3: CASSYRGLADNEQFF. The CDR3 bases are TGTGCCAGCAGCTACCGGGGACTAGCAGACAATGAGCAGTTCTTC. The entire variable domain, with the rest obtained from reference TRBV11-3 and TRBJ2-1, is as follows: EAGVVQSPRYKIIEKKQPVAFWCNPISGHNTLYWYLQNLGQGPELLIRYENEEAVDDSQLPKDRFSAERLKGVDSTLKIQPAELGDSAVYLCASSYRGLADNEQFFGPGTRLTVL.

The V and J genes are TRBV19 and TRBJ1-5; D unresolved. The germline gives CDR1 LNHDA, CDR2 SQIVND (reference sequence). This CDR3 region has 14 residues. V lost 3 bases and J 2 bases, leaving 8 bases between the germline ends. This CDR3 is CASSIVDGNQPQHF. CDR3 in DNA: TGTGCCAGTAGTATTGTAGATGGCAATCAGCCCCAGCATTTT.

The chain has TRBV18 and TRBJ1-1; TRBD1 is a possible D gene (5 bases). Between the trimmed V and J ends, which lost 3 bases and 1 base, there was a span of 12 bases. The CDR3 runs 15 residues. Germline V gene lookup returns CDR1 KGHSH and CDR2 LQKENI. CDR3 amino acids: CASSPPGRANTEAFF. The CDR3 DNA follows: TGTGCCAGCTCACCCCCGGGCAGGGCGAACACTGAAGCTTTCTTT.

The chain joins TRBV5-4 to TRBJ2-7, with a tentative D call TRBD2 (6 bases). This CDR3 has 15 residues. Germline assignment: CDR1 SGHNT and CDR2 YYREEE (reference sequence). V shed 0 bases and J shed 6 bases, with 16 bases lying between them. The CDR3 here is CASSLVRGGGFEQYF. The CDR3 coding sequence is TGTGCCAGCAGCTTGGTTCGGGGAGGAGGATTCGAGCAGTACTTC.

The chain links TRBV5-4 to TRBJ2-2; D is perhaps TRBD2 (5 bases). The CDR3 spans 16 residues. Germline CDR1 and CDR2: SGHNT and YYREEE (reference sequence). V was pared by 1 base and J by 6 bases, with 16 bases between. CDR3 sequence reads: CASSLLGERKAGELFF. CDR3 in DNA: TGTGCCAGCAGCTTGCTCGGGGAGAGGAAGGCCGGGGAGCTGTTTTTT. The full variable domain, completed using reference TRBV5-4 and TRBJ2-2, is ETGVTQSPTHLIKTRGQQVTLRCSSQSGHNTVSWYQQALGQGPQFIFQYYREEENGRGNFPPRFSGLQFPNYSSELNVNALELDDSALYLCASSLLGERKAGELFFGEGSRLTVL.

The V and J genes are TRBV6-6 and TRBJ2-2; 8 positions agree with TRBD1. Germline V gene data show CDR1 as MNHNY and CDR2 as SVGAGI (reference sequence). The CDR3 has 16 residues. The trim removed 7 bases at V and 4 bases at J, leaving 11 bases unmatched. This chain's CDR3 is CASITAGQEGTGELFF. The CDR3 DNA reads TGTGCCAGCATCACGGCGGGACAGGAGGGCACCGGGGAGCTGTTTTTT.

The count of this clone is one. The rearrangement uses TRBV7-8 and TRBJ1-1, with 7 bases lining up with TRBD1. Per germline, CDR1 SGHVS and CDR2 FQNEAQ. V was pared by 6 bases and J by 1 base, with 2 bases of the junction left unmatched. This CDR3 spans 13 amino acids. The CDR3 spells CASSGQENTEAFF. CDR3 sequence (DNA): TGTGCCAGCAGTGGACAGGAGAACACTGAAGCTTTCTTT.

The V and J genes are TRBV20-1 and TRBJ2-1; no clear D. V lost 5 bases, J lost 9 bases, and 11 bases lay in between. The CDR3 loop spans 11 amino acids. Germline values: CDR1 DFQATT, CDR2 SNEGSKA (reference sequence). The CDR3 bases are TGCAGTGCTCCTAGAGCCGGTGAGCAGTTCTTC. Translating it yields CSAPRAGEQFF.

The J gene is TRBJ2-1, the V gene TRBV5-4; D is possibly TRBD2 (6 bases). Trimming took off 1 base at V and 6 bases at J, with 14 bases between the two ends. Germline CDR1 is SGHNT and CDR2 is YYREEE (reference sequence). The CDR3 sequence is 15 residues long. In DNA, the CDR3 is TGTGCCAGCAGCTTGAATAGCGGCCTTACCAATGAGCAGTTCTTC. Amino acids: CASSLNSGLTNEQFF.

This clone has just one count. The chain is built from TRBV27 and TRBJ2-5; 7 positions agree with TRBD1. The CDR3 loop spans 18 amino acids. Germline CDR1 is MNHEY and CDR2 is SMNVEV (reference sequence). V lost 3 bases, J lost 5 bases, and 18 bases stayed unmatched. The CDR3 DNA reads as TGTGCCAGCAGTTTTCGCTCGATGACAGGGACGGCGTCCGAGACCCAGTACTTC. Its protein product is CASSFRSMTGTASETQYF.

The rearrangement joins TRBV10-2 to TRBJ2-1; D gene uncertain. Germline V lookup: CDR1 WSHSY, CDR2 SAAADI. V was clipped by 6 bases and J by 2 bases, with 14 bases between them. CDR3 length: 15 residues. The CDR3 bases are TGCGCCAGCAGCGCTACGGCGGAGCCCTACAATGAGCAGTTCTTC. Translation: CASSATAEPYNEQFF.

The chain combines TRBV7-9 with TRBJ2-5; 7 bases map to TRBD2. With V trimmed by 5 bases and J by 4 bases, 16 bases remained unmatched. The CDR3 runs 17 residues. Germline loops: CDR1 SEHNR, CDR2 FQNEAQ (reference sequence). For the CDR3, the DNA is TGTGCCAGCAGCCCCGCAGGTGGGGGGGGGTCACGAGAGACCCAGTACTTC. Translating it yields CASSPAGGGGSRETQYF.

The chain couples TRBV29-1 to TRBJ2-2; D ambiguous. CDR1 and CDR2 from the germline V gene are SQVTM and ANQGSEA. CDR3 length: 10 residues. Trimming cost V 5 bases and J 4 bases, with 2 bases left between them. CDR3 sequence reads: CSVSTGELFF. For the CDR3, the DNA is TGCAGCGTTAGCACCGGGGAGCTGTTTTTT.

This clone was recorded a few times. The chain links TRBV6-1 to TRBJ1-3; no definite D call. V lost 6 bases and J lost 4, with 7 bases in between. Germline CDR1 and CDR2: MNHNS and SASEGT. This CDR3 has 12 residues. DNA of the CDR3: TGTGCCAGCAGAGAAATGGGAAACACCATATATTTT. It specifies CASREMGNTIYF.

The gene calls are TRBV7-6 and TRBJ1-1; no firm D call. Deletions cut 1 base from V and 4 bases from J, with 13 bases between. This CDR3 is built from 15 residues. Germline V gene data show CDR1 as SGHVS and CDR2 as FNYEAQ. This chain's CDR3 is CASSLERASGTEAFF. CDR3 nucleotide sequence: TGTGCCAGCAGCTTAGAAAGGGCCTCTGGCACTGAAGCTTTCTTT.

V and J are TRBV5-8 and TRBJ1-1; TRBD1 is a possible D gene (6 bases). V dropped 0 bases and J dropped 8 bases, with 8 bases sitting between them. Per germline, CDR1 SGHTS and CDR2 YDEGEE. The CDR3 extends over 12 amino acids. CDR3 DNA sequence: TGTGCCAGCAGCTTGGTCAGGGGCGAAGCTTTCTTT. It translates to CASSLVRGEAFF.

The chain carries TRBV7-9 and TRBJ2-2; TRBD2 aligns across 11 bases. CDR1 SEHNR and CDR2 FQNEAQ come from the germline V gene (reference sequence). V shed 4 bases and J 2 bases; nucleotides not matched to a gene: 9. This CDR3 comprises 18 residues. The chain's CDR3 is CASSSQWGLADNTGELFF. The CDR3 region has the DNA TGTGCCAGCAGCTCACAATGGGGACTAGCGGACAACACCGGGGAGCTGTTTTTT.

This chain joins TRBV30 and TRBJ1-4; D is perhaps TRBD1 (5 bases). The CDR3 extends over 14 amino acids. Germline CDR1 GTSNPN, CDR2 SVGIG (reference sequence). V lost 0 bases, J lost 7 bases, and 12 bases lay in between. The CDR3 reads CAWSVGGMAEKLFF. The CDR3 DNA reads TGTGCCTGGAGTGTCGGGGGAATGGCTGAAAAACTGTTTTTT.

With respect to this clone: The same CDR3 is also encoded by other DNA sequences in this sample. The rearrangement uses TRBV7-9 and TRBJ1-1; weak D call: TRBD1 (6 bases). Trimming stripped 5 bases from V and 5 bases from J, with 15 bases between. This CDR3 is 14 amino acids long. Germline V gene lookup returns CDR1 SEHNR and CDR2 FQNEAQ (reference sequence). This CDR3 reads CASSHLGGTTEAFF. DNA for the CDR3: TGTGCCAGCAGCCACCTAGGGGGTACTACTGAAGCTTTCTTT.